This T cell receptor beta chain originates from a study of T cell responses to AZD1222 COVID-19 vaccine. General observations from the study: Baseline antibody screening turned up just six or seven seropositive AZD1222 recipients. Clonal diversity may have been underestimated, and the donors were mostly white British, with more females than males. Sampled repertoires all dated from after the peak T cell response. Dominant at 160-218 and 743-854, vaccine-associated CD4 TCRs also spanned spike.

Notes on this clone: The antigen remains unidentified.

Trimming left V 6 bases short and J 16 bases short, with 15 bases between. This CDR3 contains 10 residues. Germline-derived CDR1 and CDR2 are DFQATT and SNEGSKA (reference sequence). Method: immunoSEQ multiplex PCR; TCRdb's copy keeps in-frame clones and lacks some. Of under 150,000 clones listed, approximately 92% are singletons. The material sequenced was peripheral blood, taken 28 days after the second AZD1222 dose. This receptor was obtained from an adult who received the AZD1222 COVID-19 vaccine. This chain joins TRBV20-1 and TRBJ1-4; D unclear. CDR3 protein: CSASDTRTFF. DNA for the CDR3: TGCAGTGCAAGCGACACTAGAACGTTTTTT.